These 25 T cell receptor beta chains came from one sample sequenced in a study of blood T cell repertoires in COVID-19. Sequenced by immunoSEQ multiplex PCR; TCRdb stores in-frame clones only, minus some. The sample consists of about 160,000 clones, around 87% of them appearing once. Sequenced sample: peripheral blood. The receptors come from a man of 80 years or more with acute or convalescent COVID-19.

The V and J genes are TRBV7-2 and TRBJ2-1; 11 bases are shared with TRBD2. The germline gives CDR1 SGHTA, CDR2 FQGNSA. CDR3 length: 14 residues. Trimming cost V 8 bases and J 3 bases; bases outside gene matches: 3. The CDR3 DNA is TGTGCCAGCGGAACTAGCGGGGGCTACAATGAGCAGTTCTTC. Amino acids: CASGTSGGYNEQFF.

In its sample, this clone was seen a few times. This chain links TRBV6-5 with TRBJ1-1, with a possible D match to TRBD1 (6 bases). The CDR3 is 15 amino acids. Germline CDR1 is MNHEY and CDR2 is SVGAGI. V lost 6 bases, J lost 1 base, and 15 bases lay in between. Here the CDR3 reads CASSRADRQNTEAFF. The CDR3 DNA reads as TGTGCCAGCAGCCGTGCGGACAGACAGAACACTGAAGCTTTCTTT.

This chain connects TRBV5-6 to TRBJ2-7; D gene ambiguous. CDR1 and CDR2 (germline): SGHDT, YYEEEE. The CDR3 runs 12 residues. Between the trimmed V and J ends, which lost 1 base and 6 bases, there was a span of 8 bases. The CDR3 protein is CASSLLAGEQYF. Written as DNA, the CDR3 is TGTGCCAGCAGCTTGTTGGCAGGCGAGCAGTACTTC.

This clone was detected only once. The V gene is TRBV28, the J gene TRBJ1-1, with 8 bases matching TRBD1. V lost 3 bases, J lost 5 bases, and 5 bases stayed unmatched. The CDR3 has 14 residues. CDR1 and CDR2 (germline): MDHEN, SYDVKM. Written as DNA, the CDR3 is TGTGCCAGCAGTTTCCCAGGGGGCGCGACTGAAGCTTTCTTT. Translation: CASSFPGGATEAFF.

The chain joins TRBV9 to TRBJ2-3; 12 bases align to TRBD2. V dropped 2 bases and J dropped 2; count of bases not matched to a gene: 6. CDR1 SGDLS and CDR2 YYNGEE come from the germline V gene. The CDR3 spans 17 residues. The CDR3 DNA reads as TGTGCCAGCAGCGTCGGGACTAGCGGGCGGTACACAGATACGCAGTATTTT. Amino acid sequence: CASSVGTSGRYTDTQYF.

V usage is TRBV5-1 and J usage is TRBJ1-1; TRBD1 matches at 7 bases. V gave up 2 bases and J gave up 2 bases; unmatched junction bases: 9. The CDR3 contains 16 residues. CDR1 and CDR2 from the germline V gene are SGHRS and YFSETQ. This CDR3 is CASSLRSGGTNTEAFF. The CDR3 region has the DNA TGCGCCAGCAGCTTAAGGTCAGGGGGGACTAACACTGAAGCTTTCTTT.

V and J are TRBV7-6 and TRBJ2-7; TRBD2 might be the D (6 bases). The germline gives CDR1 SGHVS, CDR2 FNYEAQ. The CDR3 extends over 16 amino acids. V shed 1 base and J shed 0 bases, with 13 bases lying between them. The CDR3 here is CASSLVGGPSSYEQYF. The CDR3 nucleotides read TGTGCCAGCAGCTTAGTTGGAGGGCCCAGCTCCTACGAGCAGTACTTC.

The CDR3 protein is CASSHWGVANTEAFF. CDR3 in DNA: TGTGCCAGCAGCCATTGGGGGGTGGCGAACACTGAAGCTTTCTTT. This chain joins TRBV3-1 (or the pseudogene TRBV3-2) and TRBJ1-1, with D perhaps matching TRBD1 (5 bases). V was cut by 3 bases and J by 1 base, with 12 bases left in between. From germline, CDR1 is LGHDT and CDR2 YNNKEL (reference sequence). This CDR3 is 15 amino acids long.

The chain is built from TRBV5-1 and TRBJ1-1; D not certain. CDR3 length: 13 amino acids. Trimming stripped 5 bases from V and 1 base from J, with 9 bases between. Germline CDR1 and CDR2: SGHRS and YFSETQ. CDR3 DNA sequence: TGCGCCAGCAGGTCCTTCAGGAACACTGAAGCTTTCTTT. Translation gives CASRSFRNTEAFF.

The V call is TRBV6-6, the J call TRBJ2-5; the match to TRBD2 covers 10 bases. CDR3 length: 15 amino acids. In germline, CDR1 is MNHNY, CDR2 SVGAGI (reference sequence). The junction had 17 bases not matched to a gene; V was cut back by 5 bases and J by 14 bases. CDR3 sequence (DNA): TGTGCCAGCAGTAACCCGGGACTAGCGCGGGAAAGGGCATACTTC. It translates to CASSNPGLARERAYF.

The V call is TRBV19, the J call TRBJ2-1; TRBD2 matches at 9 bases. J was trimmed by 2 bases and V by 9 bases; bases with no gene match: 2. This CDR3 comprises 13 residues. Germline CDR1 is LNHDA and CDR2 is SQIVND (reference sequence). The DNA for the CDR3 is TGTGCCAGCTCTAGCGGGGCCTACAATGAGCAGTTCTTC. This translates into CASSSGAYNEQFF.

The CDR3 coding sequence is TGTGCCAGCAGCGTAGGAAACAGGGGAGAGACTTCACCCCTCCACTTT. It encodes CASSVGNRGETSPLHF. This chain uses TRBV9 with TRBJ1-6; 7 bases align to TRBD1. In germline, CDR1 is SGDLS, CDR2 YYNGEE. This CDR3 contains 16 residues. The J segment lost 9 bases and the V segment lost 0 bases, leaving 9 bases of the junction unmatched.

V and J are TRBV6-1 and TRBJ1-2; D is uncertain. This CDR3 region has 18 residues. Germline V gene data show CDR1 as MNHNS and CDR2 as SASEGT. Trimming pared 2 bases from V and 0 bases from J, leaving 19 bases between. The DNA for the CDR3 is TGTGCCAGCAGTGAAAGGTATCACGGTGTCGGGGCTAACTATGGCTACACCTTC. Translated: CASSERYHGVGANYGYTF.

This chain links TRBV10-3 with TRBJ2-3, with TRBD2 matching over 10 bases. Germline V lookup: CDR1 ENHRY, CDR2 SYGVKD. The CDR3 is 16 residues long. J was trimmed by 3 bases and V by 2 bases; bases with no gene match: 5. CDR3 residues: CAISEIVAGGTDTQYF. In DNA, the CDR3 is TGTGCCATCAGTGAGATTGTAGCGGGAGGAACAGATACGCAGTATTTT.

The chain links TRBV3-1 (or the pseudogene TRBV3-2) to TRBJ1-1, with TRBD1 matching 9 bases. Germline loops: CDR1 LGHDT, CDR2 YNNKEL (reference sequence). The CDR3 totals 16 residues. The ends lost 1 base at V and 3 bases at J; junction bases unmatched: 6. The CDR3 loop reads CASSQGLQGADTEAFF. The DNA of the CDR3 is TGTGCCAGCAGCCAAGGGTTACAGGGGGCGGACACTGAAGCTTTCTTT.

Only a few counts were recorded for this clone. This sequence joins TRBV7-9 and TRBJ1-1; 7 bases are a match to TRBD1. This CDR3 region has 14 residues. Per germline, CDR1 SEHNR and CDR2 FQNEAQ (reference sequence). V was clipped by 3 bases and J by 4 bases; unmatched bases: 5. The CDR3 sequence: CASSFGTGVTEAFF. CDR3 nucleotide sequence: TGTGCCAGCAGCTTCGGTACAGGGGTCACTGAAGCTTTCTTT. Full variable domain (missing parts from reference TRBV7-9 and TRBJ1-1): DTGVSQNPRHKITKRGQNVTFRCDPISEHNRLYWYRQTLGQGPEFLTYFQNEAQLEKSRLLSDRFSAERPKGSFSTLEIQRTEQGDSAMYLCASSFGTGVTEAFFGQGTRLTVV.

This clone was seen only a few times. The V call is TRBV7-2, the J call TRBJ1-2, with TRBD1 as a possible D gene (5 bases). CDR1 is SGHTA, CDR2 FQGNSA, per germline. The germline V and J ends were trimmed by 5 bases and 2 bases, with 12 bases remaining between them. The CDR3 loop spans 14 amino acids. The CDR3 loop reads CASSPAGGNYGYTF. The DNA for the CDR3 is TGTGCCAGCAGCCCGGCCGGGGGGAACTATGGCTACACCTTC. The variable domain in full, completed from reference TRBV7-2 and TRBJ1-2, reads GAGVSQSPSNKVTEKGKDVELRCDPISGHTALYWYRQSLGQGLEFLIYFQGNSAPDKSGLPSDRFSAERTGGSVSTLTIQRTQQEDSAVYLCASSPAGGNYGYTFGSGTRLTVV.

The CDR3 DNA reads TGTGCCAGCAGTCCTTGGACAGGTCTTAATCAGCCCCAGCATTTT. It is translated as CASSPWTGLNQPQHF. This chain uses TRBV6-5 with TRBJ1-5, with TRBD1 identical over 7 bases. The CDR3 sequence is 15 residues long. V shed 5 bases and J 4 bases; nucleotides not matched to a gene: 8. CDR1 and CDR2 (germline): MNHEY, SVGAGI.

The CDR3 sequence is CAWSVAGTGNQPQHF. In DNA form, the CDR3 reads TGTGCCTGGAGTGTAGCCGGGACAGGCAATCAGCCCCAGCATTTT. The V call is TRBV30, the J call TRBJ1-5; 7 nucleotides match TRBD1. The CDR3 totals 15 residues. Germline V CDR1 and CDR2: GTSNPN, SVGIG (reference sequence). J gave up 2 bases and V 0 bases, and 4 bases lay outside the gene matches. Together with reference TRBV30 and TRBJ1-5, the CDR3 gives the full variable domain: SQTIHQWPATLVQPVGSPLSLECTVEGTSNPNLYWYRQAAGRGLQLLFYSVGIGQISSEVPQNLSASRPQDRQFILSSKKLLLSDSGFYLCAWSVAGTGNQPQHFGDGTRLSIL.

The chain is built from TRBV18 and TRBJ2-5; D is perhaps TRBD2 (6 bases). Germline values: CDR1 KGHSH, CDR2 LQKENI. Trimming took 3 bases from V and 3 from J, leaving 17 bases between them. The CDR3 has 16 amino acids. CDR3 nucleotides: TGTGCCAGCTCACCCCTCGGTTCCGGCGGGGAAGAGACCCAGTACTTC. Translated, it gives CASSPLGSGGEETQYF.

The rearrangement joins TRBV5-6 to TRBJ2-7, with 9 bases aligning to TRBD1. The V and J ends lost 2 bases and 4 bases, in that order; junction bases with no gene match: 7. The germline CDR1 and CDR2 sequences are SGHDT and YYEEEE. This CDR3 is 15 amino acids long. The CDR3 sequence is CASSFGDRALYEQYF. Written as DNA, the CDR3 is TGTGCCAGCAGCTTCGGGGACAGGGCTCTATACGAGCAGTACTTC.

The J gene is TRBJ2-5, the V gene TRBV30; the match to TRBD1 covers 8 bases. This CDR3 has 16 amino acids. The V segment lost 4 bases and the J segment 4 bases; nucleotides outside the gene matches: 14. Germline loops: CDR1 GTSNPN, CDR2 SVGIG (reference sequence). The CDR3 loop is CAWTGGAKVFRETQYF. DNA for the CDR3: TGTGCCTGGACAGGGGGCGCGAAGGTGTTTCGAGAGACCCAGTACTTC. The full variable domain, with the rest looked up from reference TRBV30 and TRBJ2-5, is SQTIHQWPATLVQPVGSPLSLECTVEGTSNPNLYWYRQAAGRGLQLLFYSVGIGQISSEVPQNLSASRPQDRQFILSSKKLLLSDSGFYLCAWTGGAKVFRETQYFGPGTRLLVL.

The genes are TRBV28 and TRBJ2-1; 8 bases fit TRBD2. The CDR3 is 15 amino acids. Germline V gives CDR1 MDHEN, CDR2 SYDVKM. With V trimmed by 2 bases and J by 5 bases, 5 bases remained unmatched. Here the CDR3 DNA reads TGTGCCAGCAGTTTAAGGGCTAGCGGGCACAATGAGCAGTTCTTC. Translating it yields CASSLRASGHNEQFF.

The chain has TRBV7-2 and TRBJ2-7; D is perhaps TRBD2 (7 bases). The CDR3 consists of 15 residues. CDR1 and CDR2 from the germline V gene are SGHTA and FQGNSA. Trimming removed 4 bases from V and 3 bases from J, with 16 bases in between. The CDR3 region has the DNA TGTGCCAGCAGCTCCCGAGGGGGGGCTGGCTACGAGCAGTACTTC. This gives the protein CASSSRGGAGYEQYF. Full variable domain (missing parts from reference TRBV7-2 and TRBJ2-7): GAGVSQSPSNKVTEKGKDVELRCDPISGHTALYWYRQSLGQGLEFLIYFQGNSAPDKSGLPSDRFSAERTGGSVSTLTIQRTQQEDSAVYLCASSSRGGAGYEQYFGPGTRLTVT.

The chain carries TRBV28 and TRBJ2-3; a possible D gene is TRBD2 (6 bases). Germline V gene lookup returns CDR1 MDHEN and CDR2 SYDVKM. CDR3 size: 12 residues. V lost 9 bases to trimming and J lost 14 bases, with 21 bases between them. This CDR3 is CASTGASDARYF. In DNA form, the CDR3 reads TGTGCCAGTACCGGGGCTAGCGACGCACGGTATTTT. The full variable domain, in which reference TRBV28 and TRBJ2-3 provide the parts outside the CDR3, is DVKVTQSSRYLVKRTGEKVFLECVQDMDHENMFWYRQDPGLGLRLIYFSYDVKMKEKGDIPEGYSVSREKKERFSLILESASTNQTSMYLCASTGASDARYFGPGTRLTVL.